The 25 T cell receptor beta chains below all came from one sample that was sequenced in a study of blood T cell repertoires in COVID-19. Using immunoSEQ multiplex PCR, the repertoire was profiled, and TCRdb retains in-frame clones only, with some absent. The sample has about 170,000 clones; around four fifths are singletons. Material: peripheral blood. Receptors were obtained from an elderly woman with acute or convalescent COVID-19.

This clone was seen a single time. The CDR3 nucleotides read TGCAGCGTCGATAAAGGAACAGGGGGGACAGGGAGCCTCTATGGCTACACCTTC. Residues: CSVDKGTGGTGSLYGYTF. The chain carries TRBV29-1 and TRBJ1-2, with 9 bases aligning to TRBD1. V was clipped by 6 bases and J by 4 bases; unmatched bases: 21. The germline CDR1 and CDR2 sequences are SQVTM and ANQGSEA. The CDR3 runs 18 residues.

The rearrangement uses TRBV28 and TRBJ2-7, with 8 bases identical to TRBD2. This CDR3 is 15 amino acids long. Germline values: CDR1 MDHEN, CDR2 SYDVKM. V lost 5 bases and J lost 4; bases outside the gene matches: 10. CDR3 residues: CASSGTSTALYEQYF. The CDR3, as DNA: TGTGCCAGCAGTGGGACTAGTACCGCGCTTTACGAGCAGTACTTC. The entire variable domain, with the rest obtained from reference TRBV28 and TRBJ2-7, is as follows: DVKVTQSSRYLVKRTGEKVFLECVQDMDHENMFWYRQDPGLGLRLIYFSYDVKMKEKGDIPEGYSVSREKKERFSLILESASTNQTSMYLCASSGTSTALYEQYFGPGTRLTVT.

This clone was seen a few times. The chain combines TRBV11-3 with TRBJ2-1; no definite D call. V lost 5 bases, J lost 10 bases, and 9 bases lay in between. The CDR3 has 11 amino acids. Germline V CDR1 and CDR2: SGHNT, YENEEA. In DNA, the CDR3 is TGTGCCAGCAGCCAGTTGGAGGAGCAGTTCTTC. Residues: CASSQLEEQFF.

The chain is built from TRBV4-2 and TRBJ1-2; the D is unclear. Trimming shortened V by 2 bases and J by 5 bases, and 6 bases separated the two germline ends. The CDR3 extends over 12 amino acids. Germline values: CDR1 LGHNA, CDR2 YNFKEQ. DNA of the CDR3: TGTGCCAGCAGCCAAAGTCAGTATGGCTACACCTTC. Protein sequence: CASSQSQYGYTF.

The chain has TRBV6-2 or TRBV6-3 and TRBJ1-2, with 9 bases aligning to TRBD1. From germline, CDR1 is MNHEY and CDR2 SVGEGT. Trimming cost V 5 bases and J 4 bases; bases outside gene matches: 5. The length of the CDR3 is 14 residues. The CDR3 DNA is TGTGCCAGCAGTAAGGACAGGGGATCCTATGGCTACACCTTC. This translates into CASSKDRGSYGYTF.

The chain recombines TRBV18 with TRBJ1-1, with D unclear. The CDR3 totals 13 residues. Germline V lookup: CDR1 KGHSH, CDR2 LQKENI. The ends were cut back, 3 bases at V and 1 base at J, with 6 bases in the middle. The CDR3 DNA reads as TGTGCCAGCTCACCGCAGTCGAACACTGAAGCTTTCTTT. Translation gives CASSPQSNTEAFF. The full variable domain, its missing parts supplied by reference TRBV18 and TRBJ1-1, is NAGVMQNPRHLVRRRGQEARLRCSPMKGHSHVYWYRQLPEEGLKFMVYLQKENIIDESGMPKERFSAEFPKEGPSILRIQQVVRGDSAAYFCASSPQSNTEAFFGQGTRLTVV.

The CDR3 reads CASSLLLAEIGNSYEQYF. DNA of the CDR3: TGTGCCAGCAGTCTTTTGCTAGCGGAAATAGGGAACTCCTACGAGCAGTACTTC. V is TRBV28 and J is TRBJ2-7, with 7 nucleotides matching TRBD2. The CDR3 spans 18 residues. With V trimmed by 5 bases and J by 0 bases, 16 bases remained unmatched. Per germline, CDR1 MDHEN and CDR2 SYDVKM.

The sample holds a few counts of this clone. The chain employs TRBV7-2 and TRBJ1-5; TRBD1 is a possible D gene (6 bases). The V gene lost 3 bases and the J gene lost 5 bases, with 11 bases spanning the gap. Germline CDR1 and CDR2: SGHTA and FQGNSA. CDR3 length: 14 amino acids. CDR3 protein: CASSLDSLYQPQHF. In DNA, the CDR3 is TGTGCCAGCAGCTTGGACAGCCTGTATCAGCCCCAGCATTTT.

This sequence joins TRBV19 and TRBJ2-1; 9 bases are a match to TRBD1. The CDR3 loop spans 14 amino acids. Germline V gives CDR1 LNHDA, CDR2 SQIVND (reference sequence). Trimming took 10 bases from V and 5 from J; bases not matched to a gene: 9. For the CDR3, the DNA is TGTGCCACGTCTGAAGGGACAGGGAACAATGAGCAGTTCTTC. This sequence encodes CATSEGTGNNEQFF.

Here the CDR3 DNA reads TGTGCCAGCAGTGTACTAGCGGGAGCGGATACGCAGTATTTT. Translated: CASSVLAGADTQYF. This chain connects TRBV2 to TRBJ2-3; 11 bases map to TRBD2. V was pared by 4 bases and J by 6 bases, with 3 bases of the junction left unmatched. The CDR3 loop spans 14 amino acids. Germline V gene data show CDR1 as SNHLY and CDR2 as FYNNEI.

The count of this clone is one. The chain employs TRBV7-9 and TRBJ1-3, with TRBD1 as a possible D gene (5 bases). This CDR3 contains 15 residues. Germline CDR1 and CDR2: SEHNR and FQNEAQ (reference sequence). The ends were cut back, 5 bases at V and 4 bases at J, with 15 bases in the middle. CDR3 in amino acids: CASSAKSGMGNTIYF. CDR3 sequence (DNA): TGTGCCAGCAGCGCTAAATCAGGGATGGGAAACACCATATATTTT.

This clone was seen more than once but under ten times. J is TRBJ2-1 and V is TRBV11-3, with D maybe TRBD2 (6 bases). The CDR3 extends over 14 amino acids. Germline V gene lookup returns CDR1 SGHNT and CDR2 YENEEA. Trimming stripped 4 bases from V and 4 bases from J, with 11 bases between. The CDR3 sequence: CASSSTGTYNEQFF. CDR3 DNA: TGTGCCAGCAGCTCAACCGGGACTTACAATGAGCAGTTCTTC.

J is TRBJ2-6 and V is TRBV5-4; tentatively, D is TRBD2 (7 bases). CDR3 length: 16 residues. The germline CDR1 and CDR2 sequences are SGHNT and YYREEE (reference sequence). V lost 4 bases and J 4 bases, leaving 15 bases between the germline ends. The CDR3 here is CASSRGGAEGANVLTF. Here the CDR3 DNA reads TGTGCCAGCAGCCGAGGGGGGGCGGAAGGGGCCAACGTCCTGACTTTC. Drawing the rest from reference TRBV5-4 and TRBJ2-6, the complete variable domain is ETGVTQSPTHLIKTRGQQVTLRCSSQSGHNTVSWYQQALGQGPQFIFQYYREEENGRGNFPPRFSGLQFPNYSSELNVNALELDDSALYLCASSRGGAEGANVLTFGAGSRLTVL.

The sample holds a few counts of this clone. The V gene is TRBV7-9, the J gene TRBJ2-7; possibly TRBD2 for D (6 bases). This CDR3 is built from 14 residues. Germline lookup yields CDR1 SEHNR and CDR2 FQNEAQ (reference sequence). The CDR3 here is CPKTGTGTFYEQYF. CDR3 DNA: TGTCCTAAGACGGGGACCGGGACTTTCTACGAGCAGTACTTC.

V gene TRBV6-5 combines with J gene TRBJ2-2; the match to TRBD2 covers 11 bases. Trimming removed 6 bases from V and 7 bases from J; junction bases left unmatched: 7. The CDR3 is 15 amino acids. The V gene's germline CDR1 is MNHEY and CDR2 SVGAGI. Here the CDR3 reads CASRLSGRANGELFF. In nucleotides, the CDR3 is TGTGCCAGCAGACTTAGCGGGAGGGCGAACGGGGAGCTGTTTTTT.

The J gene is TRBJ1-2, the V gene TRBV30, with 10 bases lining up with TRBD1. Germline CDR1 and CDR2: GTSNPN and SVGIG (reference sequence). This CDR3 region has 15 residues. Trimming removed 1 base from V and 2 bases from J; junction bases left unmatched: 4. The CDR3 nucleotides read TGTGCCTGGAGTGGAGGGACAGGGGCGAACTATGGCTACACCTTC. Its translation: CAWSGGTGANYGYTF.

V gene TRBV7-9 combines with J gene TRBJ1-1; perhaps TRBD1 as D (5 bases). Trimming pared 6 bases from V and 4 bases from J, leaving 18 bases between. The CDR3 has 15 amino acids. Germline V gives CDR1 SEHNR, CDR2 FQNEAQ (reference sequence). This CDR3 is CASSPTTRTRTEAFF. DNA of the CDR3: TGTGCCAGCAGTCCTACAACCCGGACACGCACTGAAGCTTTCTTT.

The CDR3 here is CASSTATPGLAGARDTQYF. The CDR3 bases are TGTGCCAGTAGTACAGCGACACCGGGACTAGCGGGAGCTAGAGATACGCAGTATTTT. The gene calls are TRBV19 and TRBJ2-3; 14 positions match TRBD2. This CDR3 has 19 residues. Germline CDR1 reads LNHDA; CDR2 reads SQIVND (reference sequence). V was pared by 4 bases and J by 5 bases, with 14 bases of the junction left unmatched.

CDR3 sequence (DNA): TGTGCCTGGAGTAGACTAGCGGGTACCCTAGAGCAGTTCTTC. This encodes CAWSRLAGTLEQFF. The chain joins TRBV30 to TRBJ2-1; 10 bases are a match to TRBD2. There are 14 residues in the CDR3. J was trimmed by 10 bases and V by 2 bases; bases with no gene match: 8. CDR1 and CDR2 (germline): GTSNPN, SVGIG (reference sequence).

The chain combines TRBV5-1 with TRBJ1-4, with D uncertain. Germline V lookup: CDR1 SGHRS, CDR2 YFSETQ. There are 14 residues in the CDR3. V was clipped by 6 bases and J by 5 bases, with 14 bases between them. The chain's CDR3 is CASTWAGLNEKLFF. The CDR3 bases are TGCGCCAGCACCTGGGCAGGACTGAATGAAAAACTGTTTTTT.

The chain employs TRBV12-3 or TRBV12-4 and TRBJ2-1; possibly TRBD1 for D (6 bases). The CDR3 is 12 amino acids. The V end was cut by 5 bases, the J end by 9 bases, with 11 bases between. CDR3 DNA sequence: TGTGCCAGCAGTGGACAGCTATCTGAGCAGTTCTTC. It yields the protein CASSGQLSEQFF.

The rearrangement uses TRBV5-1 and TRBJ2-7, with D perhaps matching TRBD1 (6 bases). Germline lookup yields CDR1 SGHRS and CDR2 YFSETQ. The length of the CDR3 is 14 residues. The V gene lost 5 bases and the J gene lost 0 bases, with 12 bases spanning the gap. As DNA, the CDR3 is TGCGCCAGCAGTGCCCGGGACAACTCCTACGAGCAGTACTTC. This translates into CASSARDNSYEQYF.

The V gene is TRBV27, the J gene TRBJ1-4; no definite D call. This CDR3 has 13 amino acids. The germline gives CDR1 MNHEY, CDR2 SMNVEV (reference sequence). The ends were cut back, 3 bases at V and 11 bases at J, with 13 bases in the middle. CDR3 in amino acids: CASSFLLSGKLFF. In nucleotides, the CDR3 is TGTGCCAGCAGTTTCTTGTTGAGCGGCAAACTGTTTTTT.

This clone was counted once. The chain joins TRBV28 to TRBJ1-1, with TRBD1 as a possible D gene (6 bases). The length of the CDR3 is 14 residues. Germline loops: CDR1 MDHEN, CDR2 SYDVKM. V was cut by 6 bases and J by 1 base, with 12 bases left in between. The CDR3, as DNA: TGTGCCAGCAGCCCCGGGACATCGAACACTGAAGCTTTCTTT. Amino acids: CASSPGTSNTEAFF.

A few counts support this clone. This rearrangement joins TRBV7-2 to TRBJ1-2; the D gene is possibly TRBD1 (5 bases). CDR1 SGHTA and CDR2 FQGNSA come from the germline V gene. Trimming pared 5 bases from V and 2 bases from J, leaving 18 bases between. This CDR3 region has 16 residues. The CDR3 protein is CASSLGPSRTNYGYTF. The CDR3 nucleotides read TGTGCCAGCAGCCTAGGGCCCTCTAGGACAAACTATGGCTACACCTTC. The full variable domain, rest sourced from reference TRBV7-2 and TRBJ1-2, is GAGVSQSPSNKVTEKGKDVELRCDPISGHTALYWYRQSLGQGLEFLIYFQGNSAPDKSGLPSDRFSAERTGGSVSTLTIQRTQQEDSAVYLCASSLGPSRTNYGYTFGSGTRLTVV.